This T cell receptor beta chain stems from a study of CXCR3-negative and CXCR3-positive naive CD8 T cells. Study outcomes and limitations: Comparison of naive subsets found surface CD5 to be comparable, and TCR strength was inferred on the basis of TRB CDR3 properties. Naive cells used TRBV-TRBJ genes in much the same way whether CXCR3-negative or CXCR3-positive; memory cells did not.

Every subset of CD8+ T cells was sorted in triplicate at 250,000 to 350,000 cells each. It was by 5' RACE with UMI labels that the TRB cDNA libraries were prepared. Each CDR3 protein gets one entry in TCRdb, which reprocessed the 5' RACE reads and gives no DNA. The sample includes more than 35,000 distinct CDR3 sequences. The CDR3 is 17 amino acids. The V gene's germline CDR1 is SQVTM and CDR2 ANQGSEA. In regard to this clonotype: Its target is unknown.

The sequence was obtained from a human donor in good health. Some clones in this sample may be carry-over from other donors' samples. The genes are TRBV29-1 and TRBJ2-2; the TCRdb D gene call, TRBD1, has no DNA to confirm it. Material: memory CD8+ T cells from blood. This CDR3 reads CSAHLLGDTPNTGELFF.